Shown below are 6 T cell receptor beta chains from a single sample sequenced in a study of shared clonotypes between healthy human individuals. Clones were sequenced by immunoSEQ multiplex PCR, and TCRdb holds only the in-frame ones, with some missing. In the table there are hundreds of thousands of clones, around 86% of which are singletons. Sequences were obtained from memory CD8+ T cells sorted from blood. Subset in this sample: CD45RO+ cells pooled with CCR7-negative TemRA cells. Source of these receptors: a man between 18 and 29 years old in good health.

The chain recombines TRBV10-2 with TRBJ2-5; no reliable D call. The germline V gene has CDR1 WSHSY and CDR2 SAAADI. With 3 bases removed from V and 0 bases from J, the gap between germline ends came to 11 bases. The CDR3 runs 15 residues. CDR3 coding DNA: TGCGCCAGCAGTGATCTGGTTCTGTACCAAGAGACCCAGTACTTC. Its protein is CASSDLVLYQETQYF.

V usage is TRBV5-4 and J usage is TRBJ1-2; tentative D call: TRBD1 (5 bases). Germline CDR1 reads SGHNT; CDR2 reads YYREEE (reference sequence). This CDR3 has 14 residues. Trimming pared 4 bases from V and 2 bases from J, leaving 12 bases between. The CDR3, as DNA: TGTGCCAGCAGCCCACTGACAGCAAACTATGGCTACACCTTC. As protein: CASSPLTANYGYTF. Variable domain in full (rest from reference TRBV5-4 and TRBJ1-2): ETGVTQSPTHLIKTRGQQVTLRCSSQSGHNTVSWYQQALGQGPQFIFQYYREEENGRGNFPPRFSGLQFPNYSSELNVNALELDDSALYLCASSPLTANYGYTFGSGTRLTVV.

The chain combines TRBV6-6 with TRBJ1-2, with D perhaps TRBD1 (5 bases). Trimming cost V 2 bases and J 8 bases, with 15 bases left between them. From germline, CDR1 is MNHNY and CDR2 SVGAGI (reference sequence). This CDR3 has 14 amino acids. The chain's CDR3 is CASSYPDTSGGYTF. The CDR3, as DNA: TGTGCCAGCAGTTACCCTGACACCTCAGGGGGCTACACCTTC.

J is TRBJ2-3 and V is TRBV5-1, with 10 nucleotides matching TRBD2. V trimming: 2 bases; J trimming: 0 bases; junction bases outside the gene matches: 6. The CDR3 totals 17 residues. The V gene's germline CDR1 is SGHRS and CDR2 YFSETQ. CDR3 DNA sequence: TGCGCCAGCAGCTTCCCGCTAGCGGGGGAGAGCACAGATACGCAGTATTTT. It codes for CASSFPLAGESTDTQYF.

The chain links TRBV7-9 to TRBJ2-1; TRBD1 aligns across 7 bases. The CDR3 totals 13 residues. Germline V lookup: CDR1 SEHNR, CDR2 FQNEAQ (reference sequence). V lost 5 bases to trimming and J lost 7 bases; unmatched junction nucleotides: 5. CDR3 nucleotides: TGTGCCAGCAGCGGGGACAGCCGGAATGAGCAGTTCTTC. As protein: CASSGDSRNEQFF.

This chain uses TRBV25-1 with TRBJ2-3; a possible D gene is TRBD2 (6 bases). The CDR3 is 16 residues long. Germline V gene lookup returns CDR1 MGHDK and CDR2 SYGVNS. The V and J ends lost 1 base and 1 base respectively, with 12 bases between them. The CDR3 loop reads CASSEWGSGGTDTQYF. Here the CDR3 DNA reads TGTGCCAGCAGTGAATGGGGTAGCGGAGGCACAGATACGCAGTATTTT.